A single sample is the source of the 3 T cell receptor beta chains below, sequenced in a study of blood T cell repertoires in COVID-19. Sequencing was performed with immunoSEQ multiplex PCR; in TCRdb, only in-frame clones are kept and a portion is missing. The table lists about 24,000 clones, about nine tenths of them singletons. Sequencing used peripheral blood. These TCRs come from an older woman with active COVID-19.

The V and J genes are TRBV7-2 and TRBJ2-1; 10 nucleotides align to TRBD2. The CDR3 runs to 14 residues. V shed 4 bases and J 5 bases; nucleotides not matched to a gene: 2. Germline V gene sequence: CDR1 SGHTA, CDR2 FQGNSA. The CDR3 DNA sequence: TGTGCCAGCAGCTCCGGACTAGCGGACAATGAGCAGTTCTTC. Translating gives CASSSGLADNEQFF. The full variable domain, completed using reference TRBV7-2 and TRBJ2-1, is GAGVSQSPSNKVTEKGKDVELRCDPISGHTALYWYRQSLGQGLEFLIYFQGNSAPDKSGLPSDRFSAERTGGSVSTLTIQRTQQEDSAVYLCASSSGLADNEQFFGPGTRLTVL.

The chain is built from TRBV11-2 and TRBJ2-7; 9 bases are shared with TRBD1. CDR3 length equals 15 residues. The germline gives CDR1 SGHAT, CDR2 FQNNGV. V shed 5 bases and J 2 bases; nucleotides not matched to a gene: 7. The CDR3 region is CASSPHRTGAYEQYF. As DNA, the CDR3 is TGTGCCAGCAGCCCTCACCGGACAGGGGCCTACGAGCAGTACTTC. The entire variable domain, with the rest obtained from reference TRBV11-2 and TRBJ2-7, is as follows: EAGVAQSPRYKIIEKRQSVAFWCNPISGHATLYWYQQILGQGPKLLIQFQNNGVVDDSQLPKDRFSAERLKGVDSTLKIQPAKLEDSAVYLCASSPHRTGAYEQYFGPGTRLTVT.

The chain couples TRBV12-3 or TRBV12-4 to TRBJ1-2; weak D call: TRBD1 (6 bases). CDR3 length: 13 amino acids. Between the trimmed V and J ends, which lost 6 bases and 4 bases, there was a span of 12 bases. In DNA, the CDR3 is TGTGCCAGCAGGTCACAGGGTCCCTATGGCTACACCTTC. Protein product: CASRSQGPYGYTF.